This T cell receptor beta chain was observed in a study of T cell clones after liver transplantation. Study in general: Immunosuppression withdrawal was tried within 2 years after liver transplantation in this trial. Study-level findings and limits: Conclusions were preliminary, with small, heterogeneous patient groups.

TCRdb keeps only in-frame clones here, not all; method: immunoSEQ multiplex PCR. The sample includes about 76,000 clones, less than 90% of them seen just once. Germline V CDR1 and CDR2: MGHDK, SYGVNS. Trimming cost V 4 bases and J 5 bases, with 12 bases left between them. The CDR3 has 14 residues. Concerning this clone itself: Antigen: not known.

The chain recombines TRBV25-1 with TRBJ1-5, with D perhaps TRBD1 (5 bases). The source is a human patient who received a liver transplant. The graft donor may have given rise to some T cells. The sample here was CD4+ T cells from blood, taken at the 22-month timepoint. CDR3: CASSVQGVDQPQHF. As DNA, the CDR3 is TGTGCCAGCAGTGTGCAGGGAGTCGATCAGCCCCAGCATTTT.